This is a list of T cell receptor beta chains from one sample in a study of blood T cell repertoires in COVID-19. Here immunoSEQ multiplex PCR was the method, and the copy in TCRdb shows in-frame clones only, minus some. The table lists about 170,000 clones, around 86% of them singletons. The sample was peripheral blood. Receptors originate from a man between 60 and 75 years old with COVID-19, enrolled during active disease. The CDR3 runs from the conserved cysteine through the conserved F or W. Fields, in order: D gene, V gene, J gene, CDR3 DNA, CDR3 protein. D genes are given only for firm matches.

D gene: -; V gene: TRBV12-3/TRBV12-4; J gene: TRBJ1-2; CDR3 DNA: TGTGCCAGCAACCGACAGAGCTATGGCTACACCTTC; CDR3 protein: CASNRQSYGYTF
D gene: -; V gene: TRBV5-4; J gene: TRBJ1-3; CDR3 DNA: TGTGCCAGCAGTTTCCTCGAGCGAAACACCATATATTTT; CDR3 protein: CASSFLERNTIYF
D gene: TRBD1; V gene: TRBV14; J gene: TRBJ1-1; CDR3 DNA: TGTGCCAGCAGCCAAGATCTCGGTGTAATACAGGGGACTGAAGCTTTCTTT; CDR3 protein: CASSQDLGVIQGTEAFF
D gene: TRBD1; V gene: TRBV18; J gene: TRBJ2-4; CDR3 DNA: TGTGCCAGCTCTCACAACCCCACAGGGGGTGTAAACATTCAGTACTTC; CDR3 protein: CASSHNPTGGVNIQYF
D gene: -; V gene: TRBV11-3; J gene: TRBJ2-5; CDR3 DNA: TGTGCCAGCAGCCAGGGTCTCCAAGAGACCCAGTACTTC; CDR3 protein: CASSQGLQETQYF
D gene: -; V gene: TRBV7-8; J gene: TRBJ2-2; CDR3 DNA: TGTGCCAGCAGCTTATTGCGGAACACCGGGGAGCTGTTTTTT; CDR3 protein: CASSLLRNTGELFF
D gene: -; V gene: TRBV6-5; J gene: TRBJ2-1; CDR3 DNA: TGTGCCAGCAGTCAGGGATACAATGAGCAGTTCTTC; CDR3 protein: CASSQGYNEQFF
D gene: TRBD1; V gene: TRBV5-1; J gene: TRBJ2-5; CDR3 DNA: TGCGCCAGCAGCCGTGACAGGGGAGAGACCCAGTACTTC; CDR3 protein: CASSRDRGETQYF
D gene: TRBD1; V gene: TRBV7-2; J gene: TRBJ2-1; CDR3 DNA: TGTGCCAGCAGCTTAGCACAGGGGGTCTACAATGAGCAGTTCTTC; CDR3 protein: CASSLAQGVYNEQFF
D gene: -; V gene: TRBV7-5; J gene: TRBJ2-2; CDR3 DNA: TGTGCCAGAAGCCTTCCCGGACTAGCGAGAAGGGCCGGGGAGCTGTTTTTT; CDR3 protein: CARSLPGLARRAGELFF
D gene: -; V gene: TRBV18; J gene: TRBJ1-3; CDR3 DNA: TGTGCCAGCTCACCTCAGGCCACTGGAAACACCATATATTTT; CDR3 protein: CASSPQATGNTIYF